Following are 10 T cell receptor beta chains from one sample sequenced in a study of technical replicates of blood from a handful of donors (dated by TCRdb to 2016 to 2017). The protocol used for the library was the immunoSEQ multiplex PCR assay. TCRdb mirrors the immuneACCESS table, restricted to in-frame sequences. Some clones are absent from its copies; in checked studies, under half trace to an unresolved V gene, and the reason for the others is unknown. Counted in this sample were about 84,000 clones; around 93% of them appeared once. Clones ranked in the top ten supply 0.2% to 0.25% of the sample. The sample comprised T cells isolated from PBMCs. The receptors here all came from a human donor in good health.

Notes on this clone: Other DNA sequences in the same sample also yield this CDR3. The J gene is TRBJ1-2, the V gene TRBV5-1; 8 bases agree with TRBD1. Trimming cost V 0 bases and J 7 bases; bases outside gene matches: 5. The CDR3 sequence is 14 residues long. Germline loops: CDR1 SGHRS, CDR2 YFSETQ. This chain's CDR3 is CASSLGTGGTGYTF. CDR3 nucleotides: TGCGCCAGCAGCTTGGGAACAGGGGGTACTGGCTACACCTTC.

The chain links TRBV5-6 to TRBJ1-6, with a possible D match to TRBD1 (5 bases). The ends were cut back, 3 bases at V and 13 bases at J, with 14 bases in the middle. CDR3 length: 13 amino acids. Per germline, CDR1 SGHDT and CDR2 YYEEEE. CDR3 DNA sequence: TGTGCCAGCAGCTGGCGGGGGGACCGCCCCCTCCACTTT. It specifies CASSWRGDRPLHF.

This clone was found once. The V gene is TRBV2, the J gene TRBJ2-3; 7 bases agree with TRBD1. Trimming at V came to 3 bases and at J to 3 bases, leaving 9 bases not matched to a gene. The germline gives CDR1 SNHLY, CDR2 FYNNEI. CDR3 length: 16 residues. CDR3 nucleotide sequence: TGTGCCAGCAGTGATCGACAGGGCTGGAGGACAGATACGCAGTATTTT. It codes for CASSDRQGWRTDTQYF.

The chain joins TRBV2 to TRBJ2-5, with a weak D call TRBD2 (6 bases). CDR3 size: 15 residues. V was trimmed by 3 bases and J by 5 bases, leaving 16 bases between them. Looked up from germline, CDR1 is SNHLY and CDR2 is FYNNEI. The CDR3 DNA reads TGTGCCAGCAGTGAGGGCGGGACCCCCGCCGAGACCCAGTACTTC. This gives the protein CASSEGGTPAETQYF. The full variable domain, its missing parts supplied by reference TRBV2 and TRBJ2-5, is EPEVTQTPSHQVTQMGQEVILRCVPISNHLYFYWYRQILGQKVEFLVSFYNNEISEKSEIFDDQFSVERPDGSNFTLKIRSTKLEDSAMYFCASSEGGTPAETQYFGPGTRLLVL.

The J gene is TRBJ2-1, the V gene TRBV7-6; 14 bases match TRBD2. CDR3 length: 13 amino acids. Trimming cost V 5 bases and J 15 bases; bases outside gene matches: 6. CDR1 and CDR2 (germline): SGHVS, FNYEAQ. CDR3 nucleotide sequence: TGTGCCAGCAGCCAGGGGACTAGCGGGAGCGTGTTCTTC. Translating gives CASSQGTSGSVFF.

The chain uses TRBV28 and TRBJ1-5; the match to TRBD1 covers 7 bases. After removal of 10 bases from V and 0 bases from J, the junction contained 9 bases not matched to a gene. The germline V gene has CDR1 MDHEN and CDR2 SYDVKM. The CDR3 totals 15 residues. CDR3 nucleotide sequence: TGTGCCACGAAAGGACAGGCCTATAGCAATCAGCCCCAGCATTTT. It encodes CATKGQAYSNQPQHF.

The chain combines TRBV18 with TRBJ2-1, with unresolved D. CDR1 and CDR2 from the germline V gene are KGHSH and LQKENI. Trimming stripped 3 bases from V and 4 bases from J, with 13 bases between. The CDR3 spans 15 residues. In DNA, the CDR3 is TGTGCCAGCTCACCCATAGAGCACGGTTACAATGAGCAGTTCTTC. It encodes CASSPIEHGYNEQFF.

The rearrangement links TRBV19 to TRBJ1-1; 8 positions match TRBD1. The CDR3 runs to 14 residues. CDR1 is LNHDA and CDR2 is SQIVND in the germline V gene (reference sequence). V trimming: 5 bases; J trimming: 6 bases; junction bases outside the gene matches: 8. As DNA, the CDR3 is TGTGCCAGTAGTCCAACCGGACAGGGTCCTGAAGCTTTCTTT. It codes for CASSPTGQGPEAFF.

This chain joins TRBV10-2 and TRBJ2-3; TRBD2 might be the D (6 bases). Looked up from germline, CDR1 is WSHSY and CDR2 is SAAADI. The CDR3 runs 13 residues. Trimming removed 8 bases from V and 4 bases from J, with 13 bases in between. The CDR3 loop reads CASAVAAADTQYF. The CDR3 nucleotides are TGCGCCAGCGCGGTAGCGGCCGCAGATACGCAGTATTTT.

This chain joins TRBV5-1 and TRBJ2-5; 8 nucleotides agree with TRBD1. With V trimmed by 4 bases and J by 2 bases, 4 bases remained unmatched. This CDR3 has 14 amino acids. Germline lookup yields CDR1 SGHRS and CDR2 YFSETQ. The CDR3, as DNA: TGCGCCAGCAGCCTAGGACAGGGACAAGAGACCCAGTACTTC. As protein: CASSLGQGQETQYF.